Listed below are T cell receptor beta chains from one sample, sequenced in a study of cytomegalovirus exposure and HLA in healthy donors. Profiled with immunoSEQ multiplex PCR; TCRdb holds only in-frame clones, not every one. Of about 110,000 clones listed, about 75% are singletons. The sample was PBMCs. These receptors were taken from a male donor in good health and CMV-seropositive. Both conserved end residues are part of each CDR3. A D gene is named only where the DNA matches it firmly. Clone sizes are given selectively: once, few, many, or a class where the clone is expanded.

clone_size	v_call	j_call	d_call	cdr3_aa	cdr3_nt
medium-sized	TRBV2	TRBJ2-3	.	CASSESMGAGDTQYF	TGTGCCAGCAGTGAATCCATGGGGGCGGGAGATACGCAGTATTTT
.	TRBV7-2	TRBJ2-5	TRBD2	CASSFPTSGAGLQYF	TGTGCCAGCAGCTTTCCGACTAGCGGGGCGGGGCTCCAGTACTTC
.	TRBV7-2	TRBJ2-2	.	CASSFFSGANTGELFF	TGTGCCAGCAGCTTTTTCTCCGGGGCGAACACCGGGGAGCTGTTTTTT
once	TRBV2	TRBJ2-5	TRBD2	CASSEADLLAGVETQYF	TGTGCCAGCAGTGAAGCGGACCTACTAGCGGGAGTTGAGACCCAGTACTTC
once	TRBV9	TRBJ1-3	.	CASSVGAPGGNTIYF	TGTGCCAGCAGCGTAGGTGCGCCGGGGGGAAACACCATATATTTT
few	TRBV29-1	TRBJ1-2	.	CSVEPQQLSAGTF	TGCAGCGTTGAACCCCAACAGCTCTCCGCCGGCACCTTC
.	TRBV30	TRBJ2-5	.	CAWSRYSPQYF	TGTGCCTGGAGTCGGTATTCCCCCCAGTACTTC
.	TRBV7-6	TRBJ2-7	TRBD2	CASSLSYSLAGGSGIGVYEQYF	TGTGCCAGCAGCTTAAGCTACTCTCTAGCGGGGGGTTCGGGGATAGGGGTCTACGAGCAGTACTTC
once	TRBV19	TRBJ1-1	.	CASSNGQYTEAFF	TGTGCCAGTAGTAATGGACAGTACACTGAAGCTTTCTTT
.	TRBV19	TRBJ1-1	.	CASSSPPGHSMNTEAFF	TGTGCCAGTAGTTCACCCCCGGGACACTCGATGAACACTGAAGCTTTCTTT
.	TRBV7-8	TRBJ1-1	.	CASSRQGNTEAFF	TGTGCCAGCAGCCGCCAGGGTAACACTGAAGCTTTCTTT
.	TRBV6-9	TRBJ2-3	.	CASSYPQSLSADTQYF	TGTGCCAGCAGTTACCCCCAATCTTTGTCAGCAGATACGCAGTATTTT
.	TRBV30	TRBJ1-3	.	CAWSGDKAGNTIYF	TGTGCCTGGAGTGGGGACAAGGCTGGAAACACCATATATTTT
.	TRBV2	TRBJ2-7	.	CASSLGQIEAYEQYF	TGTGCCAGCAGCCTGGGACAAATCGAGGCCTACGAGCAGTACTTC
.	TRBV9	TRBJ2-7	TRBD2	CASSPEASGLFYEQYF	TGTGCCAGCAGCCCGGAGGCTAGCGGGCTCTTTTACGAGCAGTACTTC
few	TRBV4-3	TRBJ1-1	.	CASSQTGQWNTEAFF	TGCGCCAGCAGCCAAACAGGACAGTGGAACACTGAAGCTTTCTTT
few	TRBV5-1	TRBJ2-3	.	CASSLQQASTDTQYF	TGCGCCAGCAGCTTGCAGCAGGCTAGCACAGATACGCAGTATTTT
few	TRBV5-6	TRBJ2-5	TRBD1	CASSLGRGRTQYF	TGTGCCAGCAGCTTGGGCAGGGGGCGTACCCAGTACTTC
few	TRBV10-3	TRBJ2-7	TRBD1	CAISPLGQGGYEQYF	TGTGCCATCAGTCCCCTGGGACAGGGTGGGTACGAGCAGTACTTC
.	TRBV29-1	TRBJ2-7	.	CSARQDYEQYF	TGCAGCGCGAGACAGGACTACGAGCAGTACTTC
.	TRBV4-1	TRBJ1-1	.	CASSPQIRDTNTEAFF	TGCGCCAGCAGCCCTCAAATCAGGGATACGAACACTGAAGCTTTCTTT
.	TRBV9	TRBJ2-7	.	CASSPGYSYEQYF	TGTGCCAGCAGCCCAGGATACTCCTACGAGCAGTACTTC
.	TRBV7-2	TRBJ2-7	.	CASSSKYEQYF	TGTGCCAGCAGCTCCAAATACGAGCAGTACTTC
.	TRBV7-9	TRBJ1-2	TRBD1	CASSLGQGGGYTF	TGTGCCAGCAGCTTAGGACAGGGAGGTGGCTACACCTTC
few	TRBV29-1	TRBJ2-2	.	CSVVHIGGSRNTGELFF	TGCAGCGTTGTGCATATTGGGGGCAGCCGGAACACCGGGGAGCTGTTTTTT
few	TRBV5-1	TRBJ2-3	TRBD1	CASSLVATGPTDTQYF	TGCGCCAGCAGCTTGGTTGCGACAGGGCCCACAGATACGCAGTATTTT
.	TRBV5-6	TRBJ2-7	.	CASSSRGLVLENEQYF	TGTGCCAGCAGCTCCAGGGGCCTAGTTCTAGAGAACGAGCAGTACTTC
.	TRBV28	TRBJ1-5	.	CASSLEGYKHF	TGTGCCAGCAGTTTGGAGGGCTACAAGCATTTT
.	TRBV19	TRBJ2-4	TRBD1	CASRQDRAAKNIQYF	TGTGCCAGTAGACAAGACAGGGCCGCCAAAAACATTCAGTACTTC
.	TRBV19	TRBJ2-2	TRBD2	CASSPGGGPTGELFF	TGTGCCAGTTCACCCGGGGGGGGGCCCACCGGGGAGCTGTTTTTT
.	TRBV10-3	TRBJ2-2	.	CAITPGLLTGELFF	TGTGCCATTACACCAGGCCTTCTCACCGGGGAGCTGTTTTTT
.	TRBV27	TRBJ2-7	.	CASSLADSYEQYF	TGTGCCAGCAGTTTAGCGGACAGTTACGAGCAGTACTTC
.	TRBV11-1	TRBJ2-2	TRBD2	CASSPRLAGVNGELFF	TGTGCCAGCAGCCCGAGACTAGCGGGAGTAAACGGGGAGCTGTTTTTT
.	TRBV19	TRBJ1-3	TRBD1	CASSPRTGIVSSPGNTIYF	TGTGCCAGTAGTCCCCGGACAGGGATAGTCTCCAGTCCTGGAAACACCATATATTTT
.	TRBV15	TRBJ1-4	TRBD1	CATSREAGGREKLFF	TGTGCCACCAGCAGAGAGGCAGGGGGTCGTGAAAAACTGTTTTTT
.	TRBV7-3	TRBJ2-3	TRBD2	CASSFTSGSDTQYF	TGTGCCAGCAGCTTTACTAGCGGGAGTGATACGCAGTATTTT
.	TRBV7-2	TRBJ1-5	.	CASSLVSGNQPQHF	TGTGCCAGCAGCTTAGTTTCGGGGAATCAGCCCCAGCATTTT
.	TRBV6-5	TRBJ1-1	.	CASRGVGEAFF	TGTGCCAGCAGAGGGGTAGGTGAAGCTTTCTTT
few	TRBV15	TRBJ1-1	.	CATSRDAQERTEAFF	TGTGCCACCAGCAGAGATGCACAGGAACGGACTGAAGCTTTCTTT
.	TRBV30	TRBJ2-1	.	CAWSVGRGGEQFF	TGTGCCTGGAGTGTCGGTAGGGGCGGTGAGCAGTTCTTC
.	TRBV7-9	TRBJ1-1	.	CASSLYRGLALNTEAFF	TGTGCCAGCAGCCTCTATCGAGGACTGGCTCTGAACACTGAAGCTTTCTTT
.	TRBV7-2	TRBJ1-1	.	CASSPTSGTEAFF	TGTGCCAGCAGCCCAACCTCCGGGACTGAAGCTTTCTTT
.	TRBV7-9	TRBJ1-1	.	CASSLALAGNTEAFF	TGTGCCAGCAGCTTAGCCCTGGCAGGGAACACTGAAGCTTTCTTT
.	TRBV4-3	TRBJ2-4	TRBD2	CASSQDPPGLAGGGNIQYF	TGCGCCAGCAGCCAAGATCCCCCGGGACTAGCGGGGGGGGGTAACATTCAGTACTTC
.	TRBV5-4	TRBJ1-5	.	CASSLAGGSNQPQHF	TGTGCCAGCAGCTTGGCCGGGGGTAGCAATCAGCCCCAGCATTTT
.	TRBV28	TRBJ1-2	.	CASSSSMGPYNYGYTF	TGTGCCAGCAGCTCCAGTATGGGGCCATATAACTATGGCTACACCTTC
.	TRBV19	TRBJ2-5	TRBD2	CASRVTSGNQETQYF	TGTGCCAGTAGGGTGACTAGCGGGAACCAAGAGACCCAGTACTTC
.	TRBV30	TRBJ1-5	.	CAWTVGNQPQHF	TGTGCCTGGACGGTTGGCAATCAGCCCCAGCATTTT
.	TRBV7-9	TRBJ2-7	TRBD1	CASSQTPGQGYEQYF	TGTGCCAGCAGTCAAACCCCGGGACAGGGCTACGAGCAGTACTTC
.	TRBV6-5	TRBJ1-5	TRBD1	CASRPPTGGGWHF	TGTGCCAGCAGGCCTCCTACAGGGGGAGGGTGGCATTTT
.	TRBV10-2	TRBJ2-7	.	CASSVSGAGEQYF	TGCGCCAGCAGTGTATCAGGGGCTGGGGAGCAGTACTTC
.	TRBV7-2	TRBJ2-3	.	CASSSQGWTDTQYF	TGTGCCAGCAGCTCCCAGGGGTGGACAGATACGCAGTATTTT
few	TRBV25-1	TRBJ2-7	TRBD1	CASSDPTGTGKYEQYF	TGTGCCAGCAGTGATCCGACAGGGACAGGGAAGTACGAGCAGTACTTC